This TCR beta chain was identified in a study of blood T cell repertoires in COVID-19. Produced via immunoSEQ multiplex PCR; TCRdb's table is partial and in-frame only. The table shows approximately 150,000 clones, with almost 85% occurring only once. The germline V gene has CDR1 LNHDA and CDR2 SQIVND (reference sequence). CDR3 length: 19 residues. The ends lost 4 bases at V and 0 bases at J; junction bases unmatched: 10. Enrolment of Seattle patients took place during active infection, and they were followed longitudinally. The V and J genes are TRBV19 and TRBJ2-6; the match to TRBD1 covers 9 bases. The sequencing input was peripheral blood. The TCR comes from a woman of 80 years or more with COVID-19, enrolled during active disease. The CDR3: CASSTRTGAFGSGANVLTF. The CDR3 DNA is TGTGCCAGTAGTACACGGACAGGGGCCTTTGGCTCTGGGGCCAACGTCCTGACTTTC. Full variable domain (missing parts from reference TRBV19 and TRBJ2-6): DGGITQSPKYLFRKEGQNVTLSCEQNLNHDAMYWYRQDPGQGLRLIYYSQIVNDFQKGDIAEGYSVSREKKESFPLTVTSAQKNPTAFYLCASSTRTGAFGSGANVLTFGAGSRLTVL.